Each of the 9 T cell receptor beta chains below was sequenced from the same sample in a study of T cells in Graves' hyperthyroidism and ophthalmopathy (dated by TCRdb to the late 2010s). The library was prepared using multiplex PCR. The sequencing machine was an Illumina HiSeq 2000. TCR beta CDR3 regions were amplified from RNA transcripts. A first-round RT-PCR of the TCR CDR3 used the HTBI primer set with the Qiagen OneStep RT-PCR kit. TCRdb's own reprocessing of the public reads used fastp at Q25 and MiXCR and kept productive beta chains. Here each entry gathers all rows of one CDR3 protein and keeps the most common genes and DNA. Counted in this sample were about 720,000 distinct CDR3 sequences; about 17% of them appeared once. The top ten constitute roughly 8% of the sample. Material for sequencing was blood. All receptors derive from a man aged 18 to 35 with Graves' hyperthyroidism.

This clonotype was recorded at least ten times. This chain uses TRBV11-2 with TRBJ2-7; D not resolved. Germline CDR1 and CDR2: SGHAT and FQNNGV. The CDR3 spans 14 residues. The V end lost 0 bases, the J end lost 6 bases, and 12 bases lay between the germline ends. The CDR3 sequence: CASSLEVSLGEQYF. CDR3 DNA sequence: TGTGCCAGCAGCTTAGAGGTGTCCTTGGGCGAGCAGTACTTC.

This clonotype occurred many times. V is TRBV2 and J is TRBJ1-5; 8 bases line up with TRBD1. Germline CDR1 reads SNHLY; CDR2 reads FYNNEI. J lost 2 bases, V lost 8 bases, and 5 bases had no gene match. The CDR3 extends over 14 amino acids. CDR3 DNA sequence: TGTGCCAGCTCAGAACAGGGGGGCAATCAGCCCCAGCATTTT. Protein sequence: CASSEQGGNQPQHF. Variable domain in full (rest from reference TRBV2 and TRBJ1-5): EPEVTQTPSHQVTQMGQEVILRCVPISNHLYFYWYRQILGQKVEFLVSFYNNEISEKSEIFDDQFSVERPDGSNFTLKIRSTKLEDSAMYFCASSEQGGNQPQHFGDGTRLSIL.

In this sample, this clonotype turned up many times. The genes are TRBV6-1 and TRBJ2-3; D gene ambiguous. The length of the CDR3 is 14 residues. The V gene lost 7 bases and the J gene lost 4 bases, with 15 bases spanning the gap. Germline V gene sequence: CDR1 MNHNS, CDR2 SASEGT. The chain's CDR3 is CASTRDATSDTQYF. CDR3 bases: TGTGCCAGCACTAGAGACGCGACCTCAGATACGCAGTATTTT.

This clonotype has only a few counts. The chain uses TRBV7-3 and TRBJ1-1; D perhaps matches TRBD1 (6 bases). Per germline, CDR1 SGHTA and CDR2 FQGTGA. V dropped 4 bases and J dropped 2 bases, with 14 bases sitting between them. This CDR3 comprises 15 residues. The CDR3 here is CASSSSQGGNTEAFF. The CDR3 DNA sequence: TGTGCCAGCAGCTCTTCACAGGGAGGCAACACTGAAGCTTTCTTT.

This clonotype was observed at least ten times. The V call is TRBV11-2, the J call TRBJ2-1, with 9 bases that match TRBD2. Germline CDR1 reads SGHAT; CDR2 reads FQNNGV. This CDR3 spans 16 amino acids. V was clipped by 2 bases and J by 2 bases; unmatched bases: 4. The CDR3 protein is CASSLTRTSAYNEQFF. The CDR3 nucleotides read TGTGCCAGCAGCTTAACCCGGACTAGCGCCTACAATGAGCAGTTCTTC. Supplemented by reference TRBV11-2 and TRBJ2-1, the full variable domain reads EAGVAQSPRYKIIEKRQSVAFWCNPISGHATLYWYQQILGQGPKLLIQFQNNGVVDDSQLPKDRFSAERLKGVDSTLKIQPAKLEDSAVYLCASSLTRTSAYNEQFFGPGTRLTVL.

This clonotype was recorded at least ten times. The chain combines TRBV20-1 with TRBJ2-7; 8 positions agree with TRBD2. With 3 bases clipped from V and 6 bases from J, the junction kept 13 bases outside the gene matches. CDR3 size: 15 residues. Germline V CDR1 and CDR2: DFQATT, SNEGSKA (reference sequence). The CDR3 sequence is CSASRGGGTTLEQYF. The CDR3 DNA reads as TGCAGTGCTAGTCGGGGGGGCGGGACGACCCTCGAGCAGTACTTC.

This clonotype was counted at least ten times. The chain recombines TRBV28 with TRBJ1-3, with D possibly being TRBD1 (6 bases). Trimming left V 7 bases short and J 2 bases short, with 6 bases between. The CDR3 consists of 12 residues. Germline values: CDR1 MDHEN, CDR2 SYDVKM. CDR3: CASKGAGNTIYF. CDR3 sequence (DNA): TGTGCCAGCAAGGGGGCTGGAAACACCATATATTTT. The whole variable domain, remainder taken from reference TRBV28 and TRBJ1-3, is DVKVTQSSRYLVKRTGEKVFLECVQDMDHENMFWYRQDPGLGLRLIYFSYDVKMKEKGDIPEGYSVSREKKERFSLILESASTNQTSMYLCASKGAGNTIYFGEGSWLTVV.

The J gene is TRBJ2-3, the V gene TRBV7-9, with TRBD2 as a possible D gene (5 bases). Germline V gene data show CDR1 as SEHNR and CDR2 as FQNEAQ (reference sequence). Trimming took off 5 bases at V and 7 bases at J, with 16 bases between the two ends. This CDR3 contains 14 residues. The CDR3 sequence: CASSPRGHKNTQYF. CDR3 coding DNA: TGTGCCAGCAGCCCCCGGGGTCATAAAAATACGCAGTATTTT.

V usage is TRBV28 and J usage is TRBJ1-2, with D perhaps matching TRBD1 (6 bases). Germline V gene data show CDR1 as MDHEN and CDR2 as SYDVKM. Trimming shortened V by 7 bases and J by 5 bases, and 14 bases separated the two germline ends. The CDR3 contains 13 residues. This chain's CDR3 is CASILGRGYGYTF. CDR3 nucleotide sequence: TGTGCCAGCATCCTGGGGAGGGGGTATGGCTACACCTTC.